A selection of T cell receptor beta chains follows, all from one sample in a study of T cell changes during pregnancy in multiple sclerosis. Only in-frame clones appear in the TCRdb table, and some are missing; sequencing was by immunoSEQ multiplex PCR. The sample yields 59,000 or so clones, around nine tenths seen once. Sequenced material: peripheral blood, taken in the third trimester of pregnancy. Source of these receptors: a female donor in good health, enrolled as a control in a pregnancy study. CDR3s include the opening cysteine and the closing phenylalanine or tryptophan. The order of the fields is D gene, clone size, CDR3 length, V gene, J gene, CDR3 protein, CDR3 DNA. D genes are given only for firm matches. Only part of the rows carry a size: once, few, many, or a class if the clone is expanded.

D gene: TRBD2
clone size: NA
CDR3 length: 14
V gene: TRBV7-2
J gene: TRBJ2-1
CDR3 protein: CASSYSSGLNEQFF
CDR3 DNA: TGTGCCAGCAGCTATTCTAGCGGGCTTAATGAGCAGTTCTTC

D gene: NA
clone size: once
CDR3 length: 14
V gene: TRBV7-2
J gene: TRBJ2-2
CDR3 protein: CASSPEGNTGELFF
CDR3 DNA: TGTGCCAGCAGCCCCGAGGGCAACACCGGGGAGCTGTTTTTT

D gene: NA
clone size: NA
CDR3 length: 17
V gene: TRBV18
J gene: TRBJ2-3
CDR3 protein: CASSPPRGQWSTDTQYF
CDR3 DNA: TGTGCCAGCTCACCCCCGCGGGGGCAATGGAGCACAGATACGCAGTATTTT

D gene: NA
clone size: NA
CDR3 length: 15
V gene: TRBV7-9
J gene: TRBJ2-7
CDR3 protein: CASSSGELRPYEQYF
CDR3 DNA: TGTGCCAGCAGCTCCGGGGAACTACGACCCTACGAGCAGTACTTC

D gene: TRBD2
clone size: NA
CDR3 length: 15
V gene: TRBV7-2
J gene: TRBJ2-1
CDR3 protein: CASSPGLAAYNEQFF
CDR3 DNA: TGTGCCAGCAGCCCAGGACTAGCTGCTTACAATGAGCAGTTCTTC

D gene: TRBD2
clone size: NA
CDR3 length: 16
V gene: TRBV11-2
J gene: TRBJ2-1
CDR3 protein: CASGAGSSGRAWEQFF
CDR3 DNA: TGTGCCAGCGGGGCGGGGTCGAGCGGGAGGGCCTGGGAGCAGTTCTTC

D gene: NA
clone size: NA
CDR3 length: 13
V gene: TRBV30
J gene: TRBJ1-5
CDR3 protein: CAWSYGSNQPQHF
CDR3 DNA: TGTGCCTGGAGTTACGGTTCCAATCAGCCCCAGCATTTT

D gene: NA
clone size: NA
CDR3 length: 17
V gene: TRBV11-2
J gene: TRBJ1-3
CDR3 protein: CASSLVYQGTSGNTIYF
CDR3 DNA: TGTGCCAGCAGCTTAGTATACCAGGGGACCTCTGGAAACACCATATATTTT

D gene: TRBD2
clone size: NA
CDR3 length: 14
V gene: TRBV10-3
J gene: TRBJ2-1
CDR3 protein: CAISDRGGGDEQFF
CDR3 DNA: TGTGCCATCAGTGACCGGGGGGGAGGGGATGAGCAGTTCTTC

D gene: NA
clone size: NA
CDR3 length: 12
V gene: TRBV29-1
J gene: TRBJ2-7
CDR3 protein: CSVAGSSYEQYF
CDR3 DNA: TGCAGCGTTGCCGGGAGCTCCTACGAGCAGTACTTC

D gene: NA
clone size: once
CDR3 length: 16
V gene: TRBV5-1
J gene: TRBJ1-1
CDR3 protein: CASSEGGRERVTEAFF
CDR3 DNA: TGCGCCAGCAGCGAAGGGGGGAGGGAACGAGTGACTGAAGCTTTCTTT

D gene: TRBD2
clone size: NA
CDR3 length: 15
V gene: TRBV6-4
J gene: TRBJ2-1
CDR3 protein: CASSDSAGGYNEQFF
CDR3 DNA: TGTGCCAGCAGTGACTCAGCGGGGGGCTACAATGAGCAGTTCTTC

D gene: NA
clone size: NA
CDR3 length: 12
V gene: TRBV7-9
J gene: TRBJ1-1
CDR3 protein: CASSLVAGEAFF
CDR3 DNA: TGTGCCAGCAGCTTAGTGGCAGGGGAAGCTTTCTTT

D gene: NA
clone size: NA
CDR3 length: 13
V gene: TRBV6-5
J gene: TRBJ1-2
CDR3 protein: CASSYSPGIGYTF
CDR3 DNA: TGTGCCAGCAGTTACTCTCCAGGGATTGGCTACACCTTC

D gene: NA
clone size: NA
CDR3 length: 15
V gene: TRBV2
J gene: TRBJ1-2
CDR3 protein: CASSEEVTTGGDYTF
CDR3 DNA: TGTGCCAGCAGTGAAGAGGTAACGACAGGAGGAGACTACACCTTC

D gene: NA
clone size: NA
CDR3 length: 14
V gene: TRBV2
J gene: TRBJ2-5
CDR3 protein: CASSDGSGWETQYF
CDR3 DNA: TGTGCCAGCAGTGACGGGTCCGGATGGGAGACCCAGTACTTC

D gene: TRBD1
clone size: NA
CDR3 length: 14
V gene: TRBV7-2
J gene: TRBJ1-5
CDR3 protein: CASSPGTAHQPQHF
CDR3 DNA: TGTGCCAGCAGCCCCGGGACAGCTCATCAGCCCCAGCATTTT

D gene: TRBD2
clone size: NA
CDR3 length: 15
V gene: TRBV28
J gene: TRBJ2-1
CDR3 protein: CASSTGGAGASGQFF
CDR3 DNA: TGTGCCAGCAGTACCGGGGGGGCAGGGGCCAGTGGGCAGTTCTTC

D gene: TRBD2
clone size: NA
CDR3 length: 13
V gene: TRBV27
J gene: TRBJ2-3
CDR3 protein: CASFSSREDSQYF
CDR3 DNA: TGTGCCAGCTTTTCATCCCGGGAGGATTCGCAGTATTTT

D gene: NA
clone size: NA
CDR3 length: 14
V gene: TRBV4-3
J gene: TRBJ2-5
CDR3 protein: CASSQDWDSRAQYF
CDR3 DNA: TGCGCCAGCAGCCAAGATTGGGACTCAAGGGCCCAGTACTTC

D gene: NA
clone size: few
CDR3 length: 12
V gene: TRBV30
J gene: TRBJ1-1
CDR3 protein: CAWGQQNTEAFF
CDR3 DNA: TGTGCCTGGGGACAGCAGAACACTGAAGCTTTCTTT

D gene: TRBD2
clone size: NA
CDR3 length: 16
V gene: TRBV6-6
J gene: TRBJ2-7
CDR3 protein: CASSYSRLAGVYEQYF
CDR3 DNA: TGTGCCAGCAGTTACTCGAGACTAGCGGGGGTCTACGAGCAGTACTTC

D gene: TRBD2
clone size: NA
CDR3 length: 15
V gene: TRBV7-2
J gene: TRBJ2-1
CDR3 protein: CASSAGGRGGNEQFF
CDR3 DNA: TGTGCCAGCAGCGCGGGGGGTAGGGGAGGGAATGAGCAGTTCTTC

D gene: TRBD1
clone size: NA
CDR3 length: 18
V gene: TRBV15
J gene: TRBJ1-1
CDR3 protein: CATSRGYRGAAGNTEAFF
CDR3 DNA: TGTGCCACCAGCAGAGGTTACAGGGGGGCGGCGGGGAACACTGAAGCTTTCTTT